This TCR beta chain was retrieved from a study of PD-1 blockade in classical Hodgkin lymphoma. General study points: Baseline TCR diversity was reportedly lower in newly diagnosed patients than in healthy donors. It was reported as lower still in relapsed/refractory patients.

Brentuximab vedotin exposure varied, and every patient relapsed after autologous stem cell transplantation. Patients had relapsed/refractory classical Hodgkin lymphoma with complete response, partial response or progressive disease as best response. The CDR3 sequence is 12 residues long. V was pared by 4 bases and J by 7 bases, with 1 base of the junction left unmatched. Germline CDR1 and CDR2: SEHNR and FQNEAQ (reference sequence). Clones were read by immunoSEQ multiplex PCR, and TCRdb kept only the in-frame ones, dropping some. The sample lists about 22,000 clones, around 86% occurring once. With regard to this clone: Its antigen is undetermined.

The receptor was derived from a human donor with classical Hodgkin lymphoma. The chain is built from TRBV7-9 and TRBJ2-1, with 7 bases that match TRBD1. This sample comprised peripheral blood mononuclear cells (PBMCs), obtained before the second cycle of nivolumab. The CDR3 loop is CASSSTGNEQFF. Written as DNA, the CDR3 is TGTGCCAGCAGCTCGACAGGGAATGAGCAGTTCTTC.